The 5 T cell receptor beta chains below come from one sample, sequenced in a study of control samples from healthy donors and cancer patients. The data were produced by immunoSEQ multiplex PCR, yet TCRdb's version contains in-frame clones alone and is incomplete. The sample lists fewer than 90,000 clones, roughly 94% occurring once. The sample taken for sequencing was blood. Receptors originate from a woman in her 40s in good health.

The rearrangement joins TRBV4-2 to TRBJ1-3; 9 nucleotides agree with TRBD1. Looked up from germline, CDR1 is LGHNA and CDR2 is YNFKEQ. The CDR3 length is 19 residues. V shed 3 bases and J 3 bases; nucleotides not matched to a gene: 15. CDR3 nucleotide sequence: TGTGCCAGCAGCCAGGCCCGAACAGGGGGCGAACTAGGTGGAAACACCATATATTTT. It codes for CASSQARTGGELGGNTIYF.

Here the CDR3 DNA reads TGTGCCAGTAGTATTGGGGCTAGCAATGAGCAGTTCTTC. This sequence encodes CASSIGASNEQFF. This chain uses TRBV19 with TRBJ2-1; D possibly corresponds to TRBD1 (5 bases). The germline gives CDR1 LNHDA, CDR2 SQIVND (reference sequence). Trimming took 3 bases from V and 6 from J, leaving 9 bases between them. This CDR3 has 13 amino acids.

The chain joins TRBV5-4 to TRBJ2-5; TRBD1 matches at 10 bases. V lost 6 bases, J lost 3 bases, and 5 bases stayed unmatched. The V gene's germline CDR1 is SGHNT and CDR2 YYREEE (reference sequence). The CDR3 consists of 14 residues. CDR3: CASTSGTGEETQYF. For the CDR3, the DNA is TGTGCCAGCACCTCCGGGACAGGGGAAGAGACCCAGTACTTC.

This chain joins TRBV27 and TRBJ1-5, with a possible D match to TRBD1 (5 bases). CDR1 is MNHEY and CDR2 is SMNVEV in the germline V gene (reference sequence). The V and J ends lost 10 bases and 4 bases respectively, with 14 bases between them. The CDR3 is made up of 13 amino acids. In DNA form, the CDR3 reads TGTGCCACCCGCTCAGGGACTAATCAGCCCCAGCATTTT. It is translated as CATRSGTNQPQHF.

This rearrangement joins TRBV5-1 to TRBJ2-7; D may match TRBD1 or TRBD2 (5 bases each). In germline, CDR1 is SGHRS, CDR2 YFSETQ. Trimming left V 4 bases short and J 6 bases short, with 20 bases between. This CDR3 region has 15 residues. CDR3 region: CASSVTQGKAGEQYF. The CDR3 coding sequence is TGCGCCAGCAGCGTAACCCAGGGAAAGGCGGGCGAGCAGTACTTC.